Following are 21 T cell receptor beta chains from one sample sequenced in a study of T cell responses to AZD1222 COVID-19 vaccine. Clones were read by immunoSEQ multiplex PCR, and TCRdb kept only the in-frame ones, dropping some. Found here are just over 80,000 clones, about 87% of them singletons; the top ten hold approximately 5.7%. Sequences were derived from peripheral blood, sampled on day 0 of AZD1222 vaccination. The source of these receptors is an adult in good health.

This rearrangement joins TRBV6-2 or TRBV6-3 to TRBJ2-3; D is unclear. The CDR3 runs 12 residues. In germline, CDR1 is MNHEY, CDR2 SVGEGT. V was pared by 4 bases and J by 1 base, with 3 bases between. DNA for the CDR3: TGTGCCAGCAGTTCCGGCACAGATACGCAGTATTTT. Translation gives CASSSGTDTQYF.

J is TRBJ2-3 and V is TRBV6-5; 9 nucleotides agree with TRBD2. This CDR3 comprises 14 residues. J was trimmed by 4 bases and V by 8 bases; bases with no gene match: 7. Germline V CDR1 and CDR2: MNHEY, SVGAGI. This CDR3 is CASAASGASDTQYF. CDR3 sequence (DNA): TGTGCCAGCGCCGCTAGCGGGGCTTCAGATACGCAGTATTTT.

This chain uses TRBV11-1 with TRBJ1-1; D is uncertain. Germline V gene data show CDR1 as SGHAT and CDR2 as FQDESV (reference sequence). V lost 1 base, J lost 0 bases, and 3 bases lay in between. This CDR3 has 13 amino acids. Here the CDR3 DNA reads TGTGCCAGCAGCTTAGGAGTGAACACTGAAGCTTTCTTT. Amino acid sequence: CASSLGVNTEAFF.

J is TRBJ1-4 and V is TRBV6-1, with D perhaps TRBD1 (5 bases). Germline V gives CDR1 MNHNS, CDR2 SASEGT. Trimming removed 1 base at V and 4 bases at J, with 10 bases between. There are 15 residues in the CDR3. The CDR3 protein is CASSEGWGLNEKLFF. CDR3 coding DNA: TGTGCCAGCAGTGAAGGTTGGGGACTTAATGAAAAACTGTTTTTT.

The chain is built from TRBV7-3 and TRBJ1-2, with D possibly TRBD1 on 6 matching bases. This CDR3 has 12 residues. Germline-derived CDR1 and CDR2 are SGHTA and FQGTGA. Trimming left V 6 bases short and J 8 bases short, with 13 bases between. This chain's CDR3 is CASSPGGKGYTF. Written as DNA, the CDR3 is TGTGCCAGCAGTCCGGGGGGCAAAGGCTACACCTTC.

The V call is TRBV4-3, the J call TRBJ1-1; no firm D call. The ends were cut back, 1 base at V and 0 bases at J, with 3 bases in the middle. The germline V gene encodes CDR1 LGHNA and CDR2 YSLEER. This CDR3 contains 13 residues. CDR3: CASSQVLNTEAFF. DNA for the CDR3: TGCGCCAGCAGCCAAGTTTTGAACACTGAAGCTTTCTTT.

The rearrangement links TRBV5-1 to TRBJ2-7; D might be TRBD1 (6 bases). This CDR3 region has 15 residues. The germline gives CDR1 SGHRS, CDR2 YFSETQ. The V gene lost 4 bases and the J gene lost 5 bases, with 19 bases spanning the gap. CDR3 region: CASSHLSGQSHEQYF. The CDR3 coding sequence is TGCGCCAGCAGCCATCTTTCGGGACAATCTCACGAGCAGTACTTC.

The chain is built from TRBV6-2 or TRBV6-3 and TRBJ2-5; possible D gene TRBD1, 5 bases. The length of the CDR3 is 15 residues. Germline loops: CDR1 MNHEY, CDR2 SVGEGT. V gave up 1 base and J gave up 0 bases, with 9 bases separating them. CDR3 sequence: CASSYLGRDQETQYF. The DNA for the CDR3 is TGTGCCAGCAGTTACTTGGGCAGGGACCAAGAGACCCAGTACTTC.

J is TRBJ1-2 and V is TRBV21-1. TRBV21-1 is shown as a pseudogene. CDR3 length: 18 residues. The CDR3: CASSKRHGTEESNYGYTF. For the CDR3, the DNA is TGTGCCAGCAGCAAACGTCATGGGACGGAAGAGTCCAACTATGGCTACACCTTC.

This chain joins TRBV6-2 or TRBV6-3 and TRBJ1-1, with 7 nucleotides matching TRBD1. Trimming cost V 0 bases and J 7 bases; bases outside gene matches: 5. The CDR3 has 14 amino acids. Germline CDR1 MNHEY, CDR2 SVGEGT. In DNA, the CDR3 is TGTGCCAGCAGTTACTCGAACAGGGGCAATGAAGCTTTCTTT. Protein: CASSYSNRGNEAFF.

This chain uses TRBV5-6 with TRBJ1-1, with 7 bases fitting TRBD1. This CDR3 is built from 16 residues. Germline V gene sequence: CDR1 SGHDT, CDR2 YYEEEE. V lost 4 bases and J lost 3; bases outside the gene matches: 12. CDR3 bases: TGTGCCAGCAGCATCTACAGGGGAATGGGGGACACTGAAGCTTTCTTT. This codes for CASSIYRGMGDTEAFF.

The J gene is TRBJ2-7, the V gene TRBV15, with D perhaps assigned TRBD1 or TRBD2 (5 bases each). V lost 5 bases and J 4 bases, leaving 15 bases between the germline ends. Per germline, CDR1 LNHNV and CDR2 YYDKDF (reference sequence). The CDR3 length is 14 residues. The DNA of the CDR3 is TGTGCCACCAGCGGCCGGGACGCCTCATACGAGCAGTACTTC. This translates into CATSGRDASYEQYF. Drawing the rest from reference TRBV15 and TRBJ2-7, the complete variable domain is DAMVIQNPRYQVTQFGKPVTLSCSQTLNHNVMYWYQQKSSQAPKLLFHYYDKDFNNEADTPDNFQSRRPNTSFCFLDIRSPGLGDTAMYLCATSGRDASYEQYFGPGTRLTVT.

The chain has TRBV27 and TRBJ2-1; D unclear. V was cut by 4 bases and J by 3 bases, with 13 bases left in between. Germline CDR1 MNHEY, CDR2 SMNVEV (reference sequence). The CDR3 covers 15 residues. CDR3 in amino acids: CASSSSGRVYNEQFF. CDR3 DNA: TGTGCCAGCAGTTCCTCCGGACGGGTCTACAATGAGCAGTTCTTC.

The rearrangement uses TRBV11-3 and TRBJ2-7; a weak D match, TRBD2 (6 bases). This CDR3 has 14 residues. V lost 5 bases and J 7 bases, leaving 18 bases between the germline ends. Germline V lookup: CDR1 SGHNT, CDR2 YENEEA. CDR3 coding DNA: TGTGCCAGCAGCCCCAGTGCGGGGTCGCGGGAGCAGTACTTC. Its translation: CASSPSAGSREQYF.

This clone was found a few times. This CDR3 reads CASSPGQGFSPLHF. The DNA for the CDR3 is TGTGCCAGCAGCCCGGGACAGGGGTTTTCACCCCTCCACTTT. The chain uses TRBV7-9 and TRBJ1-6, with TRBD1 identical over 10 bases. The CDR3 sequence is 14 residues long. J lost 9 bases, V lost 5 bases, and 4 bases had no gene match. Germline V gene sequence: CDR1 SEHNR, CDR2 FQNEAQ (reference sequence).

This clone showed up just once. The gene calls are TRBV5-8 and TRBJ2-1; 9 bases match TRBD1. The CDR3 contains 16 residues. With 3 bases clipped from V and 3 bases from J, the junction kept 7 bases outside the gene matches. Germline CDR1 is SGHTS and CDR2 is YDEGEE. CDR3 amino acids: CASSSIGTGIYNEQFF. CDR3 in DNA: TGTGCCAGCAGCTCCATCGGGACAGGGATCTACAATGAGCAGTTCTTC.

This chain joins TRBV19 and TRBJ1-2; TRBD1 is a possible D gene (6 bases). Trimming took 6 bases from V and 3 from J, leaving 20 bases between them. This CDR3 region has 16 residues. In germline, CDR1 is LNHDA, CDR2 SQIVND (reference sequence). The DNA for the CDR3 is TGTGCCAGTAGGGGGGGGCACCCTAACGCGTACTATGGCTACACCTTC. Translating gives CASRGGHPNAYYGYTF.

The V gene is TRBV11-2, the J gene TRBJ1-1; TRBD1 matches at 7 bases. The CDR3 consists of 14 residues. Germline V lookup: CDR1 SGHAT, CDR2 FQNNGV. Trimming took 5 bases from V and 3 from J; bases not matched to a gene: 6. CDR3 sequence reads: CASSLQGKDTEAFF. As DNA, the CDR3 is TGTGCCAGCAGCCTACAGGGGAAGGACACTGAAGCTTTCTTT.

The CDR3 nucleotides are TGTGCCAGCAGTGAAGCCTGGGCCGCCGAAGATACGCAGTATTTT. It codes for CASSEAWAAEDTQYF. V gene TRBV2 combines with J gene TRBJ2-3; no firm D call. The CDR3 has 15 residues. The V gene's germline CDR1 is SNHLY and CDR2 FYNNEI. Trimming removed 0 bases at V and 5 bases at J, with 12 bases between.

This chain joins TRBV5-1 and TRBJ1-1; perhaps TRBD1 as D (6 bases). CDR3 length: 14 residues. CDR1 SGHRS and CDR2 YFSETQ come from the germline V gene. Trimming left V 0 bases short and J 5 bases short, with 11 bases between. CDR3: CASSLAKGETEAFF. The CDR3 DNA follows: TGCGCCAGCAGCTTGGCCAAGGGGGAAACTGAAGCTTTCTTT.

V usage is TRBV11-3 and J usage is TRBJ2-1; D is undetermined. Germline V gene lookup returns CDR1 SGHNT and CDR2 YENEEA. Trimming removed 4 bases from V and 9 bases from J, with 4 bases in between. This CDR3 has 10 amino acids. CDR3 DNA sequence: TGTGCCAGCAGCTGTTCTGAGCAGTTCTTC. Protein: CASSCSEQFF. The variable domain in full, completed from reference TRBV11-3 and TRBJ2-1, reads EAGVVQSPRYKIIEKKQPVAFWCNPISGHNTLYWYLQNLGQGPELLIRYENEEAVDDSQLPKDRFSAERLKGVDSTLKIQPAELGDSAVYLCASSCSEQFFGPGTRLTVL.